This T cell receptor (beta chain) emerged from a study of blood T cell repertoires in COVID-19. Generated by immunoSEQ multiplex PCR, the TCRdb table keeps only in-frame clones and is missing some. The data hold about 100,000 clones, with roughly 90% observed a single time. V dropped 4 bases and J dropped 6; count of bases not matched to a gene: 6. Per the germline V gene, CDR1 is SGHKS and CDR2 is YYEKEE (reference sequence). The CDR3 is 13 amino acids. The chain has TRBV5-5 and TRBJ1-2; TRBD1 matches at 7 bases. Source material: peripheral blood. This TCR derives from an elderly man with acute or convalescent COVID-19. CDR3 amino acids: CASSRTGRDGYTF. The DNA for the CDR3 is TGTGCCAGCAGCCGGACAGGACGGGATGGCTACACCTTC.